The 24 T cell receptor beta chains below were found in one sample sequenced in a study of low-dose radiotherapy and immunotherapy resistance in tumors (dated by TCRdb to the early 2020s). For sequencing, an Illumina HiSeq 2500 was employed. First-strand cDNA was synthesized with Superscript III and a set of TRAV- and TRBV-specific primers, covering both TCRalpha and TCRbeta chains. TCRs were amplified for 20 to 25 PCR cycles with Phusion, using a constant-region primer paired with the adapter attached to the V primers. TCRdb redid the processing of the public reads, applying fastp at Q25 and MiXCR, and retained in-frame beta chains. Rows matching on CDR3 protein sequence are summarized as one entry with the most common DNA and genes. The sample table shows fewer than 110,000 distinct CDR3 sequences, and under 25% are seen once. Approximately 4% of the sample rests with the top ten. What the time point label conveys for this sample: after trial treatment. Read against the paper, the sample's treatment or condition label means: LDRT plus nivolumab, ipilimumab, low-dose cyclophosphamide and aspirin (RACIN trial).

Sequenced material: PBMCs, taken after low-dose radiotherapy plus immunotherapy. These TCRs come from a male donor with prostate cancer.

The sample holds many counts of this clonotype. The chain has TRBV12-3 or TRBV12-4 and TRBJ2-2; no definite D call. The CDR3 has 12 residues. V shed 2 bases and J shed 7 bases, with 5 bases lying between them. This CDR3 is CASSLNRGELFF. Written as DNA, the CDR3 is TGTGCCAGCAGTTTAAACCGCGGGGAGCTGTTTTTT.

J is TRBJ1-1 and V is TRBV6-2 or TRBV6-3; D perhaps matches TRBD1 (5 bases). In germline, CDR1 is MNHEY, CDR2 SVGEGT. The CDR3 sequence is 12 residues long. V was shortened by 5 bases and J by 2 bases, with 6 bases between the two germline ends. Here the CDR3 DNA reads TGTGCCAGCAGTACAGGAAACACTGAAGCTTTCTTT. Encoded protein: CASSTGNTEAFF.

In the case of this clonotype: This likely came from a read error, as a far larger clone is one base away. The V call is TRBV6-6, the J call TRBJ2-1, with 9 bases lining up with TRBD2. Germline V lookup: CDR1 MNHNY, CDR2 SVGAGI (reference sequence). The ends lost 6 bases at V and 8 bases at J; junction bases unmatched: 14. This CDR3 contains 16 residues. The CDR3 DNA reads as TGTGCCAGCAGCACAGGACTAGCGACTGAAGGCGATGAGCAGTTCTTC. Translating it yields CASSTGLATEGDEQFF.

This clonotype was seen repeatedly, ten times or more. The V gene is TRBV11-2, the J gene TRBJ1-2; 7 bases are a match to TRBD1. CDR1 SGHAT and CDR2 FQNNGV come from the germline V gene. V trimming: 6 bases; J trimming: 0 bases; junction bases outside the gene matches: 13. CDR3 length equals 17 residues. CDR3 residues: CASSRVRGPRANYGYTF. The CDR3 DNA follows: TGTGCCAGCAGTCGGGTTAGGGGGCCTAGGGCTAACTATGGCTACACCTTC.

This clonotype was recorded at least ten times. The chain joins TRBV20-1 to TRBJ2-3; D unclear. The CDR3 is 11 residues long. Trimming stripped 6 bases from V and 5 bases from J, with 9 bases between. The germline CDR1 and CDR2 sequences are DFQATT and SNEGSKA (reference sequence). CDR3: CSATQRDTQYF. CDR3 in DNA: TGCAGTGCGACCCAGAGAGATACGCAGTATTTT.

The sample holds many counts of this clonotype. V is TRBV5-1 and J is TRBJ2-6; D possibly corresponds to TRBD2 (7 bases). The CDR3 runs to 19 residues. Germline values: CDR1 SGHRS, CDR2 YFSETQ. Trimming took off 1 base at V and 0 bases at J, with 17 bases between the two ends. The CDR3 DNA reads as TGCGCCAGCAGCTTGTGGGGGGGCCGAAAGGGCTCTGGGGCCAACGTCCTGACTTTC. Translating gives CASSLWGGRKGSGANVLTF.

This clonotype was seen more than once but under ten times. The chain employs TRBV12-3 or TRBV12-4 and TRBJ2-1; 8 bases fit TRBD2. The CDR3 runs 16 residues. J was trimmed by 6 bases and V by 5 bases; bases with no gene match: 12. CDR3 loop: CASSPIGAGEGNEQFF. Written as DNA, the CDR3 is TGTGCCAGCAGTCCTATTGGAGCGGGAGAAGGCAATGAGCAGTTCTTC.

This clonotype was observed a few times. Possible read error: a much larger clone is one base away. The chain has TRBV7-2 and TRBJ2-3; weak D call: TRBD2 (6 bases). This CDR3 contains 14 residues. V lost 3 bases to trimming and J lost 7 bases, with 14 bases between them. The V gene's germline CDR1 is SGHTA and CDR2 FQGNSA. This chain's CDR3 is CASSLGGWGNTQYF. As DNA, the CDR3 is TGTGCCAGCAGCTTGGGGGGTTGGGGGAATACGCAGTATTTT.

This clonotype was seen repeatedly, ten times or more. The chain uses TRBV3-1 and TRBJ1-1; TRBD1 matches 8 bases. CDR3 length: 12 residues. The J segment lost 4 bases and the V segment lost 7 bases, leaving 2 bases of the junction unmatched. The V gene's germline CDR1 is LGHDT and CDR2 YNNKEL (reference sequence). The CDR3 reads CASIGQGTEAFF. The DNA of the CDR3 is TGTGCCAGCATCGGACAGGGCACTGAAGCTTTCTTT.

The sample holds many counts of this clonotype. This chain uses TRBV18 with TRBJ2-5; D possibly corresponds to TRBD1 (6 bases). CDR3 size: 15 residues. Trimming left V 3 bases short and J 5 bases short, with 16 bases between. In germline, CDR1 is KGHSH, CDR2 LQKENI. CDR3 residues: CASSPASGTTETQYF. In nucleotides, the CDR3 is TGTGCCAGCTCACCGGCCTCCGGGACAACGGAGACCCAGTACTTC.

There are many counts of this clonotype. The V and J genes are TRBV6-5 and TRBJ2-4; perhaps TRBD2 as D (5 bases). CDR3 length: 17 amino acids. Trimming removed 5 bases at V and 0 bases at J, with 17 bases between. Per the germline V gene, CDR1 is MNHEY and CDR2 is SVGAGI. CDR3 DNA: TGTGCCAGCAGTGAAGGTGGTAGCGCTCTAGCCAAAAACATTCAGTACTTC. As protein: CASSEGGSALAKNIQYF.

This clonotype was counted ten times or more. For the CDR3, the DNA is TGCGCCAGCAGCGCAAGGGGTGTCGGTCAGCCCCAGCATTTT. Translated: CASSARGVGQPQHF. The rearrangement links TRBV10-2 to TRBJ1-5; a possible D gene is TRBD1 (5 bases). Trimming removed 6 bases from V and 6 bases from J, with 15 bases in between. The length of the CDR3 is 14 residues. CDR1 is WSHSY and CDR2 is SAAADI in the germline V gene.

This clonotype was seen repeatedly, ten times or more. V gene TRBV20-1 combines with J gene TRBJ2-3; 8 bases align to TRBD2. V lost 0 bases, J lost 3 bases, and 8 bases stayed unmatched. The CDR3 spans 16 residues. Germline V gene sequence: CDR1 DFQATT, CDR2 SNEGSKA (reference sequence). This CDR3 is CSARDDSGGGTDTQYF. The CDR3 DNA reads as TGCAGTGCTAGAGATGACAGCGGGGGAGGGACAGATACGCAGTATTTT.

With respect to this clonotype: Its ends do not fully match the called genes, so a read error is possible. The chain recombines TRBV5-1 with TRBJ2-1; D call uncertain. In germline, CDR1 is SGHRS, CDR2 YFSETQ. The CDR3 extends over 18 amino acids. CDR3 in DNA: TGCGCCAGCAGCTCACTCCTCGCCGAGGAACACTCCTACAATGAGCTGTTCTTC. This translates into CASSSLLAEEHSYNELFF.

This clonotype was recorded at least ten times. CDR3 sequence reads: CASSQKRRGTNEKLFF. The CDR3 region has the DNA TGTGCCAGCAGCCAGAAGAGGAGGGGGACTAATGAAAAACTGTTTTTT. The chain joins TRBV14 to TRBJ1-4; possible D gene TRBD1, 6 bases. Germline values: CDR1 SGHDN, CDR2 FVKESK. The V gene lost 3 bases and the J gene lost 2 bases, with 13 bases spanning the gap. The CDR3 has 16 amino acids. The full variable domain, its missing parts supplied by reference TRBV14 and TRBJ1-4, is EAGVTQFPSHSVIEKGQTVTLRCDPISGHDNLYWYRRVMGKEIKFLLHFVKESKQDESGMPNNRFLAERTGGTYSTLKVQPAELEDSGVYFCASSQKRRGTNEKLFFGSGTQLSVL.

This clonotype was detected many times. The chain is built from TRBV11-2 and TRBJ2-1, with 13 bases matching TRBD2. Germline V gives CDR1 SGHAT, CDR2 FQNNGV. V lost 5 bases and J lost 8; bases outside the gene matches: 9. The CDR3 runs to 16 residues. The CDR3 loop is CASSDLLAGGPDEQFF. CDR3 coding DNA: TGTGCCAGCAGCGACCTACTAGCGGGGGGGCCTGATGAGCAGTTCTTC.

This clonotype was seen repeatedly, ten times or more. CDR3 sequence reads: CASKYPDGETQYF. CDR3 bases: TGTGCCAGCAAATACCCAGACGGGGAGACCCAGTACTTC. The V gene is TRBV12-3 or TRBV12-4, the J gene TRBJ2-5; D ambiguous. The CDR3 length is 13 residues. Deletions cut 7 bases from V and 5 bases from J, with 14 bases between.

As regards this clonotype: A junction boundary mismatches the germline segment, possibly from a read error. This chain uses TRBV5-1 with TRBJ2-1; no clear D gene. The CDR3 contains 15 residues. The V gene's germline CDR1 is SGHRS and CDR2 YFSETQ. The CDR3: CASSLGQNTYNERFF. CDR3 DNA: TGCGCCAGCAGCTTGGGGCAGAATACATACAATGAGCGGTTCTTC.

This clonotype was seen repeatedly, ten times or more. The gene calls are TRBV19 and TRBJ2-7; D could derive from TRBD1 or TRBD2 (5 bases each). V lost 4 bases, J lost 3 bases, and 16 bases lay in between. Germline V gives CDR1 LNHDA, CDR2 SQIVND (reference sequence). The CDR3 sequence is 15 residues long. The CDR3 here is CASSTGPATVYEQYF. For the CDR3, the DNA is TGTGCCAGTAGTACGGGACCGGCAACGGTCTACGAGCAGTACTTC.

CDR3 loop: CSVEDWQGPASEQFF. The CDR3 DNA reads TGCAGCGTTGAAGATTGGCAGGGGCCGGCTAGCGAGCAGTTCTTC. J is TRBJ2-1 and V is TRBV29-1; possible D gene TRBD1, 6 bases. V gave up 0 bases and J gave up 10 bases, with 19 bases separating them. Germline CDR1 reads SQVTM; CDR2 reads ANQGSEA. The CDR3 loop spans 15 amino acids.

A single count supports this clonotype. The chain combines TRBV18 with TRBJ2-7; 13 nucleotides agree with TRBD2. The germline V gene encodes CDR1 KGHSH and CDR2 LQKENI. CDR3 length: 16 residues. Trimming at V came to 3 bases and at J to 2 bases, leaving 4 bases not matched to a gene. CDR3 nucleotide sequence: TGTGCCAGCTCACCCACCGGGACTAGCGGGACCTACGAGCAGTACTTC. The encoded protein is CASSPTGTSGTYEQYF.

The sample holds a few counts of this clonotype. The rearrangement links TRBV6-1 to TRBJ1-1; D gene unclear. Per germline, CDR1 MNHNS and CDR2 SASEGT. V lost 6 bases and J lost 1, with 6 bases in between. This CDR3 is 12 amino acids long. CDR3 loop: CASRSRNTEAFF. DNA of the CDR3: TGTGCCAGCAGATCCAGGAACACTGAAGCTTTCTTT.

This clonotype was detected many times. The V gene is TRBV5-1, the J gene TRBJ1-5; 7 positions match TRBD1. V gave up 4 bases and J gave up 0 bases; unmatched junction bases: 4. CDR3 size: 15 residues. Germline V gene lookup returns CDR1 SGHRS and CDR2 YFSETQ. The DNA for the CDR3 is TGCGCCAGCAGCCTAGACAGGGCTAGCAATCAGCCCCAGCATTTT. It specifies CASSLDRASNQPQHF.

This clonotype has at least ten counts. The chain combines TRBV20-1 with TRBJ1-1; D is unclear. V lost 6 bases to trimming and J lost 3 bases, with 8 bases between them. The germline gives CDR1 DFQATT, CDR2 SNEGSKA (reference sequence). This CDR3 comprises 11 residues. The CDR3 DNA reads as TGCAGTGCCACCGAGTACACTGAAGCTTTCTTT. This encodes CSATEYTEAFF.